Shown below are 25 T cell receptor beta chains from a single sample sequenced in a study of CD4 T cells in relation to SARS-CoV-2 and coronaviruses. Before the COVID-19 pandemic, during about 2010-2019, CD4+ T cells were taken from unexposed donors. The cells were cultured for 9 to 11 days before CD4+ T cells were isolated. For these receptors, no antigen is known. The data were produced by immunoSEQ multiplex PCR, yet TCRdb's version contains in-frame clones alone and is incomplete. Of just over 15,000 clones detected, over 60% appear once; the ten largest clones hold approximately 25%. The sequenced sample consisted of CD4+ T cells from PBMCs, cultured in vitro. The receptor source for this set is a human donor in good health.

V gene TRBV11-3 combines with J gene TRBJ2-2; the match to TRBD1 covers 7 bases. The CDR3 has 14 amino acids. Germline-derived CDR1 and CDR2 are SGHNT and YENEEA. The trim removed 5 bases at V and 1 base at J, leaving 1 base unmatched. DNA of the CDR3: TGTGCCAGCAGCCAGGGGGAGAACACCGGGGAGCTGTTTTTT. Protein product: CASSQGENTGELFF. The full variable domain, completed using reference TRBV11-3 and TRBJ2-2, is EAGVVQSPRYKIIEKKQPVAFWCNPISGHNTLYWYLQNLGQGPELLIRYENEEAVDDSQLPKDRFSAERLKGVDSTLKIQPAELGDSAVYLCASSQGENTGELFFGEGSRLTVL.

This clone was picked up a small number of times. The chain employs TRBV11-2 and TRBJ1-4; D perhaps matches TRBD1 (5 bases). Germline assignment: CDR1 SGHAT and CDR2 FQNNGV. Trimming removed 5 bases from V and 5 bases from J, with 18 bases in between. The CDR3 runs 16 residues. The CDR3 protein is CASSTGRRAKNEKLFF. The CDR3 region has the DNA TGTGCCAGCAGCACAGGCCGACGGGCGAAAAATGAAAAACTGTTTTTT.

V usage is TRBV25-1 and J usage is TRBJ2-7; no firm D call. This CDR3 comprises 12 residues. The V end was cut by 7 bases, the J end by 9 bases, with 16 bases between. In germline, CDR1 is MGHDK, CDR2 SYGVNS. CDR3: CASTDGNAGQYF. CDR3 in DNA: TGTGCCAGCACCGACGGAAACGCCGGGCAGTACTTC.

This rearrangement joins TRBV6-2 or TRBV6-3 to TRBJ2-1; 10 bases fit TRBD2. After removal of 2 bases from V and 0 bases from J, the junction contained 7 bases not matched to a gene. Looked up from germline, CDR1 is MNHEY and CDR2 is SVGEGT. The CDR3 is 18 residues long. This CDR3 reads CASSYKLAGESSYNEQFF. CDR3 bases: TGTGCCAGCAGTTACAAGCTAGCGGGAGAGAGCTCCTACAATGAGCAGTTCTTC.

The chain employs TRBV15 and TRBJ2-7; 11 bases are shared with TRBD2. This CDR3 spans 17 amino acids. The V gene's germline CDR1 is LNHNV and CDR2 YYDKDF (reference sequence). J lost 0 bases, V lost 1 base, and 5 bases had no gene match. The CDR3 nucleotides are TGTGCCACCAGCAGAGGATCTACTAGCGGGAGCTCCTACGAGCAGTACTTC. Amino acids: CATSRGSTSGSSYEQYF.

The chain has TRBV28 and TRBJ1-4; 8 nucleotides agree with TRBD1. Germline V gives CDR1 MDHEN, CDR2 SYDVKM. The CDR3 extends over 14 amino acids. V shed 8 bases, J shed 6 bases, and the junction held 8 bases outside the gene matches. The CDR3 here is CASGRTGPDEKLFF. The CDR3 DNA follows: TGTGCCAGCGGGAGGACAGGGCCTGATGAAAAACTGTTTTTT.

This chain joins TRBV6-5 and TRBJ2-7; weak D call: TRBD1 (6 bases). V lost 1 base, J lost 6 bases, and 16 bases lay in between. Germline CDR1 is MNHEY and CDR2 is SVGAGI. CDR3 length: 15 amino acids. Here the CDR3 reads CASSYYRTEGSEQYF. The CDR3 nucleotides are TGTGCCAGCAGTTACTACCGGACAGAAGGGAGCGAGCAGTACTTC.

The V and J genes are TRBV19 and TRBJ2-4, with D perhaps matching TRBD1 or TRBD2 (5 bases each). The length of the CDR3 is 12 residues. V shed 8 bases and J shed 3 bases, with 8 bases lying between them. From germline, CDR1 is LNHDA and CDR2 SQIVND (reference sequence). The CDR3 DNA follows: TGTGCCAGTGGGGGATACAAAAACATTCAGTACTTC. Translation: CASGGYKNIQYF.

The V gene is TRBV10-3, the J gene TRBJ1-2; no clear D gene. Germline V gene sequence: CDR1 ENHRY, CDR2 SYGVKD. The CDR3 covers 13 residues. The ends were cut back, 7 bases at V and 1 base at J, with 10 bases in the middle. CDR3 DNA sequence: TGTGCCATCAATCTCGGCCGTAACTATGGCTACACCTTC. This codes for CAINLGRNYGYTF.

The V call is TRBV19, the J call TRBJ1-5; D might be TRBD1 (6 bases). Germline V gene lookup returns CDR1 LNHDA and CDR2 SQIVND (reference sequence). CDR3 length equals 15 residues. The V and J ends lost 6 bases and 3 bases respectively, with 15 bases between them. In DNA form, the CDR3 reads TGTGCCAGTAGGGCAGGGGATTTCCCCAATCAGCCCCAGCATTTT. Amino acids: CASRAGDFPNQPQHF.

The chain has TRBV5-1 and TRBJ1-1; 9 bases match TRBD1. Germline CDR1 and CDR2: SGHRS and YFSETQ. CDR3 length: 13 amino acids. The ends lost 4 bases at V and 7 bases at J; junction bases unmatched: 5. CDR3 protein: CASSRGQGVEAFF. The CDR3 DNA reads TGCGCCAGCAGCCGGGGACAGGGAGTTGAAGCTTTCTTT.

A few counts support this clone. The chain has TRBV10-3 and TRBJ1-3; TRBD1 might be the D (5 bases). CDR3 size: 13 residues. With 0 bases removed from V and 5 bases from J, the gap between germline ends came to 5 bases. From germline, CDR1 is ENHRY and CDR2 SYGVKD. The CDR3 sequence: CAISESGRNTIYF. The CDR3 nucleotides are TGTGCCATCAGTGAGTCGGGGCGAAACACCATATATTTT.

The chain couples TRBV5-1 to TRBJ2-1, with TRBD2 identical over 10 bases. This CDR3 spans 16 amino acids. The germline gives CDR1 SGHRS, CDR2 YFSETQ. The V gene end was trimmed by 4 bases and the J gene end by 8 bases; junction bases not matched to a gene: 12. CDR3 sequence (DNA): TGCGCCAGCAGCCCTGGAGCACTAGCGGGATACGATGAGCAGTTCTTC. Protein product: CASSPGALAGYDEQFF. The whole variable domain, filled in from reference TRBV5-1 and TRBJ2-1, reads KAGVTQTPRYLIKTRGQQVTLSCSPISGHRSVSWYQQTPGQGLQFLFEYFSETQRNKGNFPGRFSGRQFSNSRSEMNVSTLELGDSALYLCASSPGALAGYDEQFFGPGTRLTVL.

V gene TRBV18 combines with J gene TRBJ2-3; no reliable D call. Germline-derived CDR1 and CDR2 are KGHSH and LQKENI. Trimming took off 5 bases at V and 4 bases at J, with 22 bases between the two ends. The CDR3 loop spans 17 amino acids. The CDR3 region is CASSSTGPGGFPDTQYF. CDR3 DNA: TGTGCCAGCTCATCGACCGGACCGGGTGGGTTCCCAGATACGCAGTATTTT. The whole variable domain, remainder taken from reference TRBV18 and TRBJ2-3, is NAGVMQNPRHLVRRRGQEARLRCSPMKGHSHVYWYRQLPEEGLKFMVYLQKENIIDESGMPKERFSAEFPKEGPSILRIQQVVRGDSAAYFCASSSTGPGGFPDTQYFGPGTRLTVL.

This clone was counted between two and nine times. V usage is TRBV5-1 and J usage is TRBJ1-5, with no clear D. CDR3 length equals 15 residues. From germline, CDR1 is SGHRS and CDR2 YFSETQ. Trimming cost V 0 bases and J 5 bases, with 12 bases left between them. The CDR3 region is CASSLASTADQPQHF. CDR3 nucleotide sequence: TGCGCCAGCAGCTTGGCCAGTACAGCCGATCAGCCCCAGCATTTT.

The chain couples TRBV5-4 to TRBJ2-1, with D maybe TRBD1 (5 bases). Between the trimmed V and J ends, which lost 2 bases and 9 bases, there was a span of 9 bases. Germline loops: CDR1 SGHNT, CDR2 YYREEE (reference sequence). CDR3 length equals 12 residues. Here the CDR3 reads CASSFPQGEQFF. CDR3 in DNA: TGTGCCAGCAGCTTCCCTCAGGGTGAGCAGTTCTTC.

The chain recombines TRBV4-1 with TRBJ2-4, with D possibly TRBD2 on 6 matching bases. Between the trimmed V and J ends, which lost 3 bases and 1 base, there was a span of 16 bases. The length of the CDR3 is 17 residues. The V gene's germline CDR1 is MGHRA and CDR2 YSYEKL. In nucleotides, the CDR3 is TGCGCCAGCAGCCAGGGCGAGCGGGCGTGGGCCAAAAACATTCAGTACTTC. It codes for CASSQGERAWAKNIQYF.

V gene TRBV5-1 combines with J gene TRBJ2-7; TRBD1 matches 9 bases. This CDR3 region has 14 residues. The V segment lost 4 bases and the J segment 2 bases; nucleotides outside the gene matches: 4. CDR1 SGHRS and CDR2 YFSETQ come from the germline V gene. The CDR3 DNA follows: TGCGCCAGCAGCATGACAGGGGGAACCTACGAGCAGTACTTC. It codes for CASSMTGGTYEQYF.

The chain recombines TRBV19 with TRBJ1-5, with D tentatively TRBD1 (5 bases). The germline V gene has CDR1 LNHDA and CDR2 SQIVND (reference sequence). This CDR3 is 19 amino acids long. V dropped 1 base and J dropped 0 bases, with 19 bases sitting between them. The CDR3, as DNA: TGTGCCAGTAGTATAGGCTTTGGAAGGGGTACGTATAGCAATCAGCCCCAGCATTTT. It codes for CASSIGFGRGTYSNQPQHF. Supplemented by reference TRBV19 and TRBJ1-5, the full variable domain reads DGGITQSPKYLFRKEGQNVTLSCEQNLNHDAMYWYRQDPGQGLRLIYYSQIVNDFQKGDIAEGYSVSREKKESFPLTVTSAQKNPTAFYLCASSIGFGRGTYSNQPQHFGDGTRLSIL.

The chain has TRBV5-1 and TRBJ2-7; 14 bases map to TRBD2. V was clipped by 4 bases and J by 3 bases; unmatched bases: 6. The V gene's germline CDR1 is SGHRS and CDR2 YFSETQ. The CDR3 is made up of 16 amino acids. CDR3 sequence reads: CASSQGGTSGSYEQYF. The DNA of the CDR3 is TGCGCCAGCAGCCAGGGAGGGACTAGCGGGAGCTACGAGCAGTACTTC.

The rearrangement joins TRBV12-5 to TRBJ2-1; weak D call: TRBD2 (7 bases). The ends were cut back, 9 bases at V and 4 bases at J, with 25 bases in the middle. Germline V gives CDR1 LGHNT, CDR2 FRNRAP. The CDR3 is 17 residues long. The DNA of the CDR3 is TGTGCTAGCCGAGGAGGGGGGGCCATAGAATCATACAATGAGCAGTTCTTC. Translating gives CASRGGGAIESYNEQFF. The whole variable domain, remainder taken from reference TRBV12-5 and TRBJ2-1, is DARVTQTPRHKVTEMGQEVTMRCQPILGHNTVFWYRQTMMQGLELLAYFRNRAPLDDSGMPKDRFSAEMPDATLATLKIQPSEPRDSAVYFCASRGGGAIESYNEQFFGPGTRLTVL.

This chain links TRBV2 with TRBJ2-3; 9 positions match TRBD2. V was clipped by 7 bases and J by 4 bases; unmatched bases: 12. The CDR3 extends over 16 amino acids. CDR1 SNHLY and CDR2 FYNNEI come from the germline V gene. The CDR3 nucleotides are TGTGCCAGCACTCCCCCCCTAGCGGGACGAGCAGATACGCAGTATTTT. Amino acids: CASTPPLAGRADTQYF. The full variable domain, completed using reference TRBV2 and TRBJ2-3, is EPEVTQTPSHQVTQMGQEVILRCVPISNHLYFYWYRQILGQKVEFLVSFYNNEISEKSEIFDDQFSVERPDGSNFTLKIRSTKLEDSAMYFCASTPPLAGRADTQYFGPGTRLTVL.

The chain employs TRBV2 and TRBJ2-7; D perhaps matches TRBD2 (5 bases). CDR3 length equals 13 residues. Germline CDR1 and CDR2: SNHLY and FYNNEI. V was clipped by 2 bases and J by 0 bases, with 5 bases between them. CDR3 in amino acids: CASSETSSYEQYF. The DNA for the CDR3 is TGTGCCAGCAGTGAAACTAGCTCCTACGAGCAGTACTTC.

J is TRBJ1-1 and V is TRBV11-2, with 7 bases that match TRBD1. V lost 3 bases, J lost 0 bases, and 4 bases stayed unmatched. From germline, CDR1 is SGHAT and CDR2 FQNNGV. CDR3 length: 15 amino acids. CDR3 sequence: CASSLDRRMNTEAFF. In nucleotides, the CDR3 is TGTGCCAGCAGCTTGGACAGGCGGATGAACACTGAAGCTTTCTTT. The variable domain in full, with the rest retrieved from reference TRBV11-2 and TRBJ1-1, is EAGVAQSPRYKIIEKRQSVAFWCNPISGHATLYWYQQILGQGPKLLIQFQNNGVVDDSQLPKDRFSAERLKGVDSTLKIQPAKLEDSAVYLCASSLDRRMNTEAFFGQGTRLTVV.

V usage is TRBV5-1 and J usage is TRBJ2-7; 10 bases agree with TRBD2. V dropped 2 bases and J dropped 4; count of bases not matched to a gene: 6. The germline V gene encodes CDR1 SGHRS and CDR2 YFSETQ. CDR3 length: 15 residues. In DNA form, the CDR3 reads TGCGCCAGCAGCTTCGCCGGGACTAGCGCTTACGAGCAGTACTTC. Translation: CASSFAGTSAYEQYF.